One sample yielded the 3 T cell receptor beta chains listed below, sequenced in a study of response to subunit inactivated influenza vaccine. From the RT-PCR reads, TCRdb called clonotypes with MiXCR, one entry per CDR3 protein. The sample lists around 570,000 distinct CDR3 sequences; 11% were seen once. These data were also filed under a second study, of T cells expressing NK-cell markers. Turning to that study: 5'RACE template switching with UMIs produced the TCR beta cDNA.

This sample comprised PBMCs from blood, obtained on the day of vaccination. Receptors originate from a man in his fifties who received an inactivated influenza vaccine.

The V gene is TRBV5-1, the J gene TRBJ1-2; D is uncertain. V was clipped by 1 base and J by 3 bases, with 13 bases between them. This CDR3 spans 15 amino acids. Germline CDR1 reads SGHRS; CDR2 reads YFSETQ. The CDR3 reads CASSLRPTPDYGYTF. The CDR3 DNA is TGCGCCAGCAGCTTGAGGCCCACCCCGGACTATGGCTACACCTTC.

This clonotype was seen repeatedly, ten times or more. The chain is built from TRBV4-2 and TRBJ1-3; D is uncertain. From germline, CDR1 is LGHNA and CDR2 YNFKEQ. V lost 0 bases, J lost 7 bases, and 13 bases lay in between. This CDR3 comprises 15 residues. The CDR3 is CASSQDAHSGNTIYF. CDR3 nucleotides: TGTGCCAGCAGCCAAGACGCCCACTCCGGGAACACCATATATTTT.

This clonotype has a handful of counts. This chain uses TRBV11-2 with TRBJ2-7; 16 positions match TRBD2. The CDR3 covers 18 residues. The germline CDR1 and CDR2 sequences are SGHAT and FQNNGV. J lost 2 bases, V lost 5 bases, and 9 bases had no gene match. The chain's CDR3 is CASSPSGLAGGDPYEQYF. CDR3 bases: TGTGCCAGCAGCCCGTCGGGACTAGCGGGGGGGGATCCCTACGAGCAGTACTTC.